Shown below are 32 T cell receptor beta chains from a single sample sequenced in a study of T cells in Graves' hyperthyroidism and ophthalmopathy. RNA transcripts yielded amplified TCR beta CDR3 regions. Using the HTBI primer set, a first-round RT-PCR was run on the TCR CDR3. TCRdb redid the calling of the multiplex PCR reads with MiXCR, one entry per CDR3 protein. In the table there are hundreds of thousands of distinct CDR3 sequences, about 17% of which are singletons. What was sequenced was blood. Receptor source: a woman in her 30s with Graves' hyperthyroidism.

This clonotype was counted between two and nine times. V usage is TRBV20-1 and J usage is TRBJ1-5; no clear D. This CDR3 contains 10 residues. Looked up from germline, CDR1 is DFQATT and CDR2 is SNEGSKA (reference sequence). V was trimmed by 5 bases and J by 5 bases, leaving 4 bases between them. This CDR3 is CSAPDQPQHF. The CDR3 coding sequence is TGCAGTGCTCCGGATCAGCCCCAGCATTTT.

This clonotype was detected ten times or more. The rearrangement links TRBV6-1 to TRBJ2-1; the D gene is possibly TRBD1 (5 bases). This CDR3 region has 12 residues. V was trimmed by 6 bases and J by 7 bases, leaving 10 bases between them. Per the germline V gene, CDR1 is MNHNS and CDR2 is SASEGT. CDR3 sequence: CASSRTRNEQFF. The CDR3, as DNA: TGTGCCAGCAGCCGGACACGGAATGAGCAGTTCTTC.

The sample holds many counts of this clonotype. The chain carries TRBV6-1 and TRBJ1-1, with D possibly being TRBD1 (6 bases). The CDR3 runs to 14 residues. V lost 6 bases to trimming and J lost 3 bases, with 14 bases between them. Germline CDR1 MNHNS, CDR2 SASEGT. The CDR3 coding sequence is TGTGCCAGCAGAGACCGGGGGGCGGACACTGAAGCTTTCTTT. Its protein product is CASRDRGADTEAFF.

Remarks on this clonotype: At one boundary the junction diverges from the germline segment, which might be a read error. For the CDR3, the DNA is TGTGCTAGCAGCTTACGGGGGATTTCCTACAATGAGCAGTTCTTC. It encodes CASSLRGISYNEQFF. V usage is TRBV7-7 and J usage is TRBJ2-1; D is possibly TRBD2 (6 bases). The CDR3 has 15 residues. The germline CDR1 and CDR2 sequences are SSHAT and FNYEAQ (reference sequence).

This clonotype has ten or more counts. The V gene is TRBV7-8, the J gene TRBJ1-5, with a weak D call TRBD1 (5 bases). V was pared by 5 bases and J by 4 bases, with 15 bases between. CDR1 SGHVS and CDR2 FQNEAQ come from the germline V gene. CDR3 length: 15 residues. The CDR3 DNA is TGTGCCAGCAGCCCCCGGACACGTGGGAATCAGCCCCAGCATTTT. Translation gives CASSPRTRGNQPQHF. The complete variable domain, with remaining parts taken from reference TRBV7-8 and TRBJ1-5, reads GAGVSQSPRYKVAKRGQDVALRCDPISGHVSLFWYQQALGQGPEFLTYFQNEAQLDKSGLPSDRFFAERPEGSVSTLKIQRTQQEDSAVYLCASSPRTRGNQPQHFGDGTRLSIL.

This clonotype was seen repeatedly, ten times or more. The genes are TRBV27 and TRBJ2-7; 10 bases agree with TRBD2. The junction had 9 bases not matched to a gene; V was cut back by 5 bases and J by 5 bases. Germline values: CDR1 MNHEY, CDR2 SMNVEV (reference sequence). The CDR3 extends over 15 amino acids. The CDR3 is CASSPNLAGAHEQYF. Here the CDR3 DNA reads TGTGCCAGCAGTCCAAATCTAGCGGGAGCCCACGAGCAGTACTTC.

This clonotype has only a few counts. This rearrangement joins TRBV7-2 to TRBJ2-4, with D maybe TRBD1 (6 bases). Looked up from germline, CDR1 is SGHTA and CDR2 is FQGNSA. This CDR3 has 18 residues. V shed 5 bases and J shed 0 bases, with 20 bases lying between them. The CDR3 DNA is TGTGCCAGCAGCCCATCCTTGGCGACAGGACTAGCCAAAAACATTCAGTACTTC. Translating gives CASSPSLATGLAKNIQYF.

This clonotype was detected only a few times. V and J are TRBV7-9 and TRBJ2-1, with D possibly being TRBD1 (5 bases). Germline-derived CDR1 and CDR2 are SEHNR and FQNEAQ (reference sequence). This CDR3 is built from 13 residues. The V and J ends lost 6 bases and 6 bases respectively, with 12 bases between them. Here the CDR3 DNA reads TGTGCCAGCAGAACGACAGAGATCAATGAGCAGTTCTTC. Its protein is CASRTTEINEQFF.

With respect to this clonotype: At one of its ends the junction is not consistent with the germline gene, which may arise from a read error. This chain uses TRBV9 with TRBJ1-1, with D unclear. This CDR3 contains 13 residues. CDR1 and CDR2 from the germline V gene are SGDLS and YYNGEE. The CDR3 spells CVSSATLNTEAFF. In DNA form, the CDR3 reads TGTGTCAGCAGCGCCACCCTGAACACTGAAGCTTTCTTT.

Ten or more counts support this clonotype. CDR3: CASSLLSVGDTIYF. CDR3 sequence (DNA): TGTGCCAGCAGTTTACTGAGTGTCGGGGACACCATATATTTT. This chain links TRBV12-3 or TRBV12-4 with TRBJ1-3; D is undetermined. Trimming took off 2 bases at V and 8 bases at J, with 13 bases between the two ends. This CDR3 spans 14 amino acids.

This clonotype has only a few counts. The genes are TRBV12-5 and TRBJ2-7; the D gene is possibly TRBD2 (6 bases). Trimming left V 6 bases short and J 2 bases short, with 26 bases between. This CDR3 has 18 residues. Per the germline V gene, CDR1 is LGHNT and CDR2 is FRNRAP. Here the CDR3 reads CASGYSEERVAVTYEQYF. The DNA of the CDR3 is TGTGCTAGTGGCTACAGCGAAGAAAGAGTAGCGGTTACCTACGAGCAGTACTTC.

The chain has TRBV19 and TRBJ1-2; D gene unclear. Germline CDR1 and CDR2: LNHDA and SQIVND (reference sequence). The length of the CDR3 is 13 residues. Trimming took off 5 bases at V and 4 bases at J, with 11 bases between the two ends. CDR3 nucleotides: TGTGCCAGTAGTCATGACGGCCTCTATGGCTACACCTTC. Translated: CASSHDGLYGYTF. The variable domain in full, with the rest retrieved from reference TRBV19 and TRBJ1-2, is DGGITQSPKYLFRKEGQNVTLSCEQNLNHDAMYWYRQDPGQGLRLIYYSQIVNDFQKGDIAEGYSVSREKKESFPLTVTSAQKNPTAFYLCASSHDGLYGYTFGSGTRLTVV.

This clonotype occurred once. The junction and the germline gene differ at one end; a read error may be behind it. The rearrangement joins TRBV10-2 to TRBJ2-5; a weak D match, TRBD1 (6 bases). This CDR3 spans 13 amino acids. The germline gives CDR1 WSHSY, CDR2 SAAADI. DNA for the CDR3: TGCGCCACCAGTGCTTCCAGGGGAGAGACCCAGTACTTC. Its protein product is CATSASRGETQYF.

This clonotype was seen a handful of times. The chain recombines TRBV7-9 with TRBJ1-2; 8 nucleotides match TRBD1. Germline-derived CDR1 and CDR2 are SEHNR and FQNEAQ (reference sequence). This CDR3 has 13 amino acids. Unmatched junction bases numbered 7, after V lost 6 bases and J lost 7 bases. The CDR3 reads CASSAGQVGGYTF. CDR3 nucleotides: TGTGCCAGCAGTGCGGGACAGGTTGGTGGCTACACCTTC.

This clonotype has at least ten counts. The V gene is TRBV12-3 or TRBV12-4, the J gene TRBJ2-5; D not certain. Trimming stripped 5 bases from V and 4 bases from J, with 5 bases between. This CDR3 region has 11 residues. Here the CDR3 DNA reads TGTGCCAGCAGTCCGTTAGAGACCCAGTACTTC. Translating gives CASSPLETQYF.

The CDR3 sequence is CASSLLEDSTYEQYF. The CDR3, as DNA: TGTGCCAGCAGCTTATTAGAAGACAGCACCTACGAGCAGTACTTC. The V gene is TRBV7-9, the J gene TRBJ2-7, with D perhaps TRBD1 (5 bases). Germline V lookup: CDR1 SEHNR, CDR2 FQNEAQ (reference sequence). V was trimmed by 2 bases and J by 2 bases, leaving 13 bases between them. This CDR3 is built from 15 residues.

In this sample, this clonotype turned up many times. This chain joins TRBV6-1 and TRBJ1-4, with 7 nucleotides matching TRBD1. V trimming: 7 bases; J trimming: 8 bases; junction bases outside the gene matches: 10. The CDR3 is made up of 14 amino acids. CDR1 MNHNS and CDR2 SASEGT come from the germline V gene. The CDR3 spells CASTQGGRGEKLFF. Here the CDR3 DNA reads TGTGCCAGCACCCAAGGGGGCCGGGGGGAAAAACTGTTTTTT.

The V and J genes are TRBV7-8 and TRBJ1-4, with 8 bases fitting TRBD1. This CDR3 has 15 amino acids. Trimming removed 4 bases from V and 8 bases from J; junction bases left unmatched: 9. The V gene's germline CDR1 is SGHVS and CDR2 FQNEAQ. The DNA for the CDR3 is TGTGCCAGCAGCTATACAGGGGGAGGTTGGGAAAAACTGTTTTTT. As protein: CASSYTGGGWEKLFF.

In nucleotides, the CDR3 is TGTGCCAGCAGTTTGGGGGACAGTTACAGAAACACCATATATTTT. Encoded protein: CASSLGDSYRNTIYF. The V and J genes are TRBV12-3 or TRBV12-4 and TRBJ1-3, with 7 nucleotides matching TRBD1. The trim removed 3 bases at V and 5 bases at J, leaving 7 bases unmatched. The CDR3 has 15 amino acids.

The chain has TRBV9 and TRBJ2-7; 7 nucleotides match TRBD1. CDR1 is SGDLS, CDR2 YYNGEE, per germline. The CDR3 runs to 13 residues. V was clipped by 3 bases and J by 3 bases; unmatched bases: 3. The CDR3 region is CASSAGQDYEQYF. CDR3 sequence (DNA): TGTGCCAGCAGCGCAGGACAGGACTACGAGCAGTACTTC.

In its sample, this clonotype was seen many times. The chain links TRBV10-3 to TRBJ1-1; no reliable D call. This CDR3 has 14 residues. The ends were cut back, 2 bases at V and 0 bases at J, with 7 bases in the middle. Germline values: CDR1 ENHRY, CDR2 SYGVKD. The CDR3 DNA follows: TGTGCCATCAGTGAGCCTTCACTGAACACTGAAGCTTTCTTT. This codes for CAISEPSLNTEAFF.

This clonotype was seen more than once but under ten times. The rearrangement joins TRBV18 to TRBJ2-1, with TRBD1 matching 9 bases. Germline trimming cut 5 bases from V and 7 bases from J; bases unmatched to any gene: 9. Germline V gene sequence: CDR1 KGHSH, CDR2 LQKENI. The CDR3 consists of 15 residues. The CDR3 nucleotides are TGTGCCAGCTCATTCAGGACAGGGGAGGGGAATGAGCAGTTCTTC. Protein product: CASSFRTGEGNEQFF.

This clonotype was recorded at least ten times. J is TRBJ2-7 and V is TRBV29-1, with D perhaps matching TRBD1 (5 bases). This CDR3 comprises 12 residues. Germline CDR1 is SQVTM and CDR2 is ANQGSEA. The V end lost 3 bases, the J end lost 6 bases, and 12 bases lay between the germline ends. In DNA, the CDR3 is TGCAGCGTTGATGTAGGGGCAGGCGAGCAGTACTTC. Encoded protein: CSVDVGAGEQYF.

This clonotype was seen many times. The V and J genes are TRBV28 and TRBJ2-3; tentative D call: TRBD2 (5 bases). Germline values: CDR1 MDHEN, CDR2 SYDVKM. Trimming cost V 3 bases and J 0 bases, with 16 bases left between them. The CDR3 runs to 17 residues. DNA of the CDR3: TGTGCCAGCAGTTTTAGCGAAGAGGGAATTAGCACAGATACGCAGTATTTT. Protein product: CASSFSEEGISTDTQYF.

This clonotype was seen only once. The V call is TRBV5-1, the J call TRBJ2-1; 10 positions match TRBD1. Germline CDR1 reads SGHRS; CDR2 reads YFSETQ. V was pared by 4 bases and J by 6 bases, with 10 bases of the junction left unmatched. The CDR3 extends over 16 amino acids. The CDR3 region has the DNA TGCGCCAGCAGCCGCCGGACAGGGGGGGCCTTCAATGAGCAGTTCTTC. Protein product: CASSRRTGGAFNEQFF.

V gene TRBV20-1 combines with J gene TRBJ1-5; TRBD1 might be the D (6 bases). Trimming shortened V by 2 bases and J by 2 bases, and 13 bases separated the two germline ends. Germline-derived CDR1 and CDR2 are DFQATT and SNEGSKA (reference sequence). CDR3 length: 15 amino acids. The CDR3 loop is CSARPGARRNQPQHF. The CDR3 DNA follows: TGCAGTGCTAGACCGGGGGCCCGGCGCAATCAGCCCCAGCATTTT.

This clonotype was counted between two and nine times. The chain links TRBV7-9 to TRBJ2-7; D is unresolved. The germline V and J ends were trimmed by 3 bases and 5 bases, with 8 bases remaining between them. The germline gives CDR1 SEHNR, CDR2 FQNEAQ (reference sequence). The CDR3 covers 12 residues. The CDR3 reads CASSFFADEQYF. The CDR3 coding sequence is TGTGCCAGCAGCTTCTTTGCCGACGAGCAGTACTTC.

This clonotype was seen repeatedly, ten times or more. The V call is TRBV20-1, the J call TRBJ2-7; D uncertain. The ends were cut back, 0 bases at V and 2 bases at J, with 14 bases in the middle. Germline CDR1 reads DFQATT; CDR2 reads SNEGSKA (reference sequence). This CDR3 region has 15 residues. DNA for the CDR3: TGCAGTGCTAGAGATCTCGGTAAAGCAGCCTACGAGCAGTACTTC. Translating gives CSARDLGKAAYEQYF.

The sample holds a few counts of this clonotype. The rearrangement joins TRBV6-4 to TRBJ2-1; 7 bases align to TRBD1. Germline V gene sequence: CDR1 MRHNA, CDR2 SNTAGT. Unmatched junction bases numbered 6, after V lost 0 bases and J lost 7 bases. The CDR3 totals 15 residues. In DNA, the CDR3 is TGTGCCAGCAGTGACTCGCAGGGGGAAGGGAATGAGCAGTTCTTC. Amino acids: CASSDSQGEGNEQFF.

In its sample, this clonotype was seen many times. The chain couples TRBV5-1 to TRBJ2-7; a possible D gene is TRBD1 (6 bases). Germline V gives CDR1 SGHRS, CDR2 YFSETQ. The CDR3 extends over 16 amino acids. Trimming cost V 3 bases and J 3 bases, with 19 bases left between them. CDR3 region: CASSWDTRRLSYEQYF. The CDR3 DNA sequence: TGCGCCAGCAGCTGGGACACCCGGAGGTTAAGCTACGAGCAGTACTTC.

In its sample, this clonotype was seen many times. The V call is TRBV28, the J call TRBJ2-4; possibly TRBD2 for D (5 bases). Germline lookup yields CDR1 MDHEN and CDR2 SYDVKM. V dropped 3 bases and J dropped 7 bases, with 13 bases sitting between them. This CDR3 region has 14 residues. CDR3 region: CASSFTARRNIQYF. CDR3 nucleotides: TGTGCCAGCAGTTTCACAGCCAGGAGGAACATTCAGTACTTC.

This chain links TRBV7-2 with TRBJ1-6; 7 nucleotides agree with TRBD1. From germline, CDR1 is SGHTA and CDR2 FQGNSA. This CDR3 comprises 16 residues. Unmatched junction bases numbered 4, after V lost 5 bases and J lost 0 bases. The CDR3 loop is CASSARQGSYNSPLHF. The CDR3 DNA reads TGTGCCAGCAGCGCGCGACAGGGCTCCTATAATTCACCCCTCCACTTT.